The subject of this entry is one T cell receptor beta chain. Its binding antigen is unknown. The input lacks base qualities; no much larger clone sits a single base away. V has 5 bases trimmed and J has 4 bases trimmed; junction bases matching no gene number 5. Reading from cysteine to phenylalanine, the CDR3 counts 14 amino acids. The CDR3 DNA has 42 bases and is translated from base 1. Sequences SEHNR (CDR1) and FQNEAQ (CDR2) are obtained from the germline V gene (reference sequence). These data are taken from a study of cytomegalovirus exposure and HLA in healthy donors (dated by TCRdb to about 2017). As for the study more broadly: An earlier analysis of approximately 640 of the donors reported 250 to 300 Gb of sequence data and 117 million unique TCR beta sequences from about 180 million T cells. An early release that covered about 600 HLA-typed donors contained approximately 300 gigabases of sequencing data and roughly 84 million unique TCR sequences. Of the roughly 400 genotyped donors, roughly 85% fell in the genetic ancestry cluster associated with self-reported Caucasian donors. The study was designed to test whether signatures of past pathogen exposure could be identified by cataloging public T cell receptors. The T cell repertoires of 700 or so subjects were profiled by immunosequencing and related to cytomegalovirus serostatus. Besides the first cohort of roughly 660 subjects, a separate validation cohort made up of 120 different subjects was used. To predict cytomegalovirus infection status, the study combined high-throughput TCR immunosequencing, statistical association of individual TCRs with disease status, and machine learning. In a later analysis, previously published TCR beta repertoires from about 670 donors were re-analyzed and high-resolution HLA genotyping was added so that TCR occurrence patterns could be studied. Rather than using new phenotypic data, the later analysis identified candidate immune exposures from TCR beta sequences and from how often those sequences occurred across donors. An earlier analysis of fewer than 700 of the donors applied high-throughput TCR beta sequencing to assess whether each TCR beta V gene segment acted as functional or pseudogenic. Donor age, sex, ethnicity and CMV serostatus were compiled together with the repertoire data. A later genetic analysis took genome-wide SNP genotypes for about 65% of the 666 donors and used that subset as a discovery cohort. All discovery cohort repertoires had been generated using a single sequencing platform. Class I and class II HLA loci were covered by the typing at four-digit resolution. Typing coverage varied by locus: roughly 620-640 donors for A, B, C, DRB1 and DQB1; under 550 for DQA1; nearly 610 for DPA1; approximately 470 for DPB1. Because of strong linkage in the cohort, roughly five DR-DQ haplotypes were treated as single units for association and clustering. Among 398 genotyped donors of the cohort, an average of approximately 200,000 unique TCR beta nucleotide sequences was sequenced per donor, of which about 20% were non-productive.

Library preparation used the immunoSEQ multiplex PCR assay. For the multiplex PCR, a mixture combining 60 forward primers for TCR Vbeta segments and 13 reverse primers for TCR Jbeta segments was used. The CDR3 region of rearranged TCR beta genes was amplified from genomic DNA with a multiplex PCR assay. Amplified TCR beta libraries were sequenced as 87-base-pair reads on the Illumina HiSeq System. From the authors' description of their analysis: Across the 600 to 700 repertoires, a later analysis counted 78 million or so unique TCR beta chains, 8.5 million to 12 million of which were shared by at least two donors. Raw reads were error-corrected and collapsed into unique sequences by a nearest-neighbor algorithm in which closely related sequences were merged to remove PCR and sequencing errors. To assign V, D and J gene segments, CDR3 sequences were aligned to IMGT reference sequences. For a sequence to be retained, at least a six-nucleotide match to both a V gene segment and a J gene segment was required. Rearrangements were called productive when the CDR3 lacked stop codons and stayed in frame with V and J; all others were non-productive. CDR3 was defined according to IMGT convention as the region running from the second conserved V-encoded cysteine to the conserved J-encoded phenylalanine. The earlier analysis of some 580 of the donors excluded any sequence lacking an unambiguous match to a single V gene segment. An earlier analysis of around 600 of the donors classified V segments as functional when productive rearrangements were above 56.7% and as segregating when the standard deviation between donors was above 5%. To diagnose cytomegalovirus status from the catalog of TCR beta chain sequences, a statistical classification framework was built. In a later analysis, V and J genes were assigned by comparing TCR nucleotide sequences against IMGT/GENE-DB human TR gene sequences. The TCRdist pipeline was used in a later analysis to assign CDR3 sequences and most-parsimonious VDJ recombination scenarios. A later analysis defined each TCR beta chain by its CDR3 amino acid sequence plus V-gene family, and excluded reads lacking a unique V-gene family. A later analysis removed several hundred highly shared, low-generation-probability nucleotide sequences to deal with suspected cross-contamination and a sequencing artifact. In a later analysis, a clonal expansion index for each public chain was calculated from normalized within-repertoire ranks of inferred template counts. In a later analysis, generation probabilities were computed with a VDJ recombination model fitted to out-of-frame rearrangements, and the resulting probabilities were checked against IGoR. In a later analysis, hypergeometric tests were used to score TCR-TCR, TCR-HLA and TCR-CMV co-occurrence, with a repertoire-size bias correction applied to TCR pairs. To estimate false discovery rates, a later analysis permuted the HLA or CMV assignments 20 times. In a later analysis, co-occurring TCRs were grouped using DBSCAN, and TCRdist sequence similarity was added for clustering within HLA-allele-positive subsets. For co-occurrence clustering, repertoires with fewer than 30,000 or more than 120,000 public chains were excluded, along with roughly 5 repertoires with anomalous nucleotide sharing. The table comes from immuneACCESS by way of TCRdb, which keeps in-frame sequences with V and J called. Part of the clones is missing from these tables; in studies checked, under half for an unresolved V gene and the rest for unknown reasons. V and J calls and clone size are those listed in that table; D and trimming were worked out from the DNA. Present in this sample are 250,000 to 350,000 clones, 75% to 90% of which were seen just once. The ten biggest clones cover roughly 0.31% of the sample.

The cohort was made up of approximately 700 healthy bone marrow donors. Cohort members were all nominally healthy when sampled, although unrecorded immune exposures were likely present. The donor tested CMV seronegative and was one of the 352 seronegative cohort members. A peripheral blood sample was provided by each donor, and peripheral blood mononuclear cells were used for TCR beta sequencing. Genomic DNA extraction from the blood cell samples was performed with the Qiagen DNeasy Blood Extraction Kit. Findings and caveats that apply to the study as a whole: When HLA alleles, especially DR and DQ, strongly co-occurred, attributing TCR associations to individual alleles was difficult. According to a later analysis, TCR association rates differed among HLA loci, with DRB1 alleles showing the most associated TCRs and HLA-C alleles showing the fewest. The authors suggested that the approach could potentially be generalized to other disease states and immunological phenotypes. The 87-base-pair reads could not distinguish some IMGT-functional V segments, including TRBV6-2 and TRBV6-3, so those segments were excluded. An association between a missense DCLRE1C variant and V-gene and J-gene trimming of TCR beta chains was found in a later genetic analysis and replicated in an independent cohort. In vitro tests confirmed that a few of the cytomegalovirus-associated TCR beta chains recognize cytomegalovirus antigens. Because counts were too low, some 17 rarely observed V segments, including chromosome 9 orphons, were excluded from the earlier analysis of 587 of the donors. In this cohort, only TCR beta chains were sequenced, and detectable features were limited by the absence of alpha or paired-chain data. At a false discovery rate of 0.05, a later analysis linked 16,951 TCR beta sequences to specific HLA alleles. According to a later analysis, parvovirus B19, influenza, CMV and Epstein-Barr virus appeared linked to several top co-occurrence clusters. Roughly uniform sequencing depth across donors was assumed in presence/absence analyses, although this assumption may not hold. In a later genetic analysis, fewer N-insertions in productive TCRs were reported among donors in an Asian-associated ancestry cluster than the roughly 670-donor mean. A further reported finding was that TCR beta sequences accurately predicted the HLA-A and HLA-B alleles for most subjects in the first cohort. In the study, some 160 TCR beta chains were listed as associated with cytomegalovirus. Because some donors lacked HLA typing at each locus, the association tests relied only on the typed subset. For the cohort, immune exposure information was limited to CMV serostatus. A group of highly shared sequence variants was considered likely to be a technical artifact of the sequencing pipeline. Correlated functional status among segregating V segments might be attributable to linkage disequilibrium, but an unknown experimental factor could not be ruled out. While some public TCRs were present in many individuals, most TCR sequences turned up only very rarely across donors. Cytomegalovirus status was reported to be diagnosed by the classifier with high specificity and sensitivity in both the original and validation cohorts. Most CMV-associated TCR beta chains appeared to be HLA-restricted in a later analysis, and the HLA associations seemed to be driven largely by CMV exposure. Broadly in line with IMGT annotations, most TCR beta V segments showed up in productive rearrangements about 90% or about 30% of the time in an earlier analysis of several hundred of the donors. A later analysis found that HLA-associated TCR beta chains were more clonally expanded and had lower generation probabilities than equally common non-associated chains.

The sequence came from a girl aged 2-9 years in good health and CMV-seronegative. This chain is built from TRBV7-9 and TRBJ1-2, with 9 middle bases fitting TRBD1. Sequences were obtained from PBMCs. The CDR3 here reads CASSRTGESYGYTF. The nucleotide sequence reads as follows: TGTGCCAGCAGCCGGACAGGGGAATCCTATGGCTACACCTTC.